The clone carrying this TCR beta chain was detected ten times or more. Its antigen is currently unknown. This sample was included in a study of neurological immune-mediated disorders. Points from the study as a whole: TCR clonal expansion peaked in HTLV-1-associated myelopathy patients and was lowest in multiple sclerosis patients.

Sample time point: longitudinal time-point 1 (baseline). Template-switch 5'RACE cDNA synthesis added a 10-nucleotide unique molecular identifier. One entry per CDR3 protein, called by TCRdb with MiXCR from the 5' RACE reads. The profile shows tens of thousands of distinct CDR3 sequences, about 11% of them singletons. Germline V CDR1 and CDR2: SGHKS, YYEKEE (reference sequence). V was cut by 0 bases and J by 0 bases, with 7 bases left in between. This CDR3 has 15 amino acids. This receptor was taken from a male donor with HTLV-1-associated myelopathy (HAM/TSP). Sequenced material: PBMCs. The chain links TRBV5-5 to TRBJ1-5; a weak D match, TRBD1 (5 bases). The CDR3 DNA sequence: TGTGCCAGCAGCTTGGGAGGGACTAGCAATCAGCCCCAGCATTTT. It translates to CASSLGGTSNQPQHF.